This T cell receptor (beta chain) stems from a study of OX40 agonist ivuxolimab in advanced cancers. Germline V gene sequence: CDR1 PRHDT, CDR2 FYEKMQ (reference sequence). The length of the CDR3 is 16 residues. The J segment lost 1 base and the V segment lost 7 bases, leaving 7 bases of the junction unmatched. Clones were sequenced by immunoSEQ multiplex PCR, and TCRdb holds only the in-frame ones, with some missing. This table holds some 66,000 clones, approximately 90% found once. V is TRBV13 and J is TRBJ2-1; 10 bases are a match to TRBD2. The sample consisted of CD4+ or CD8+ T cells sorted from blood, taken in a trial of the OX40 agonist ivuxolimab. This receptor was obtained from an adult with an advanced solid tumor such as melanoma, head and neck, liver or kidney cancer. The CDR3 coding sequence is TGTGCCAGCAAGGGAATAGCGGGGGGTTCCTACAATGAGCAGTTCTTC. As protein: CASKGIAGGSYNEQFF.